Below are 26 T cell receptor beta chains sequenced from a single sample in a study of Graves' ophthalmopathy and Graves' hyperthyroidism. For repertoire sequencing, the TCR beta CDR3 regions were amplified from RNA transcripts. The first round was an RT-PCR with HTBI primers, and the second round was a multiplex PCR. TCRdb re-called the multiplex PCR reads with MiXCR, one entry per CDR3 protein. The table includes about 740,000 distinct CDR3 sequences, roughly 41% detected once. What was sequenced was peripheral blood. These receptors all stem from an adult man with Graves' ophthalmopathy.

The V gene is TRBV25-1, the J gene TRBJ2-2; D is possibly TRBD1 (5 bases). The germline V gene encodes CDR1 MGHDK and CDR2 SYGVNS. Trimming cost V 3 bases and J 7 bases, with 9 bases left between them. The CDR3 runs to 13 residues. For the CDR3, the DNA is TGTGCCAGCAGTGACTCAGGGCTCGGGGAGCTGTTTTTT. Encoded protein: CASSDSGLGELFF.

The chain couples TRBV9 to TRBJ1-1; 8 nucleotides agree with TRBD1. The ends lost 4 bases at V and 4 bases at J; junction bases unmatched: 9. This CDR3 spans 15 amino acids. CDR1 is SGDLS, CDR2 YYNGEE, per germline. CDR3: CASSPIGQGGTEAFF. DNA for the CDR3: TGTGCCAGCAGCCCTATCGGACAGGGCGGCACTGAAGCTTTCTTT.

The V and J genes are TRBV19 and TRBJ2-5; D may be TRBD1 (7 bases). CDR1 and CDR2 from the germline V gene are LNHDA and SQIVND (reference sequence). Trimming shortened V by 3 bases and J by 4 bases, and 18 bases separated the two germline ends. The CDR3 runs to 16 residues. The CDR3 nucleotides are TGTGCCAGTAGTATCAGAGGGCAGGGGGGCGGAGAGACCCAGTACTTC. Residues: CASSIRGQGGGETQYF. The variable domain in full, completed from reference TRBV19 and TRBJ2-5, reads DGGITQSPKYLFRKEGQNVTLSCEQNLNHDAMYWYRQDPGQGLRLIYYSQIVNDFQKGDIAEGYSVSREKKESFPLTVTSAQKNPTAFYLCASSIRGQGGGETQYFGPGTRLLVL.

This clonotype was counted at least ten times. This rearrangement joins TRBV7-9 to TRBJ1-5; D may be TRBD1 (6 bases). V was cut by 3 bases and J by 2 bases, with 11 bases left in between. The germline V gene has CDR1 SEHNR and CDR2 FQNEAQ (reference sequence). The CDR3 runs to 15 residues. The CDR3 coding sequence is TGTGCCAGCAGCTTCTCGGGGGCGCGCAATCAGCCCCAGCATTTT. This gives the protein CASSFSGARNQPQHF.

The chain has TRBV11-2 and TRBJ1-1, with D unresolved. CDR3 length: 14 amino acids. Germline V CDR1 and CDR2: SGHAT, FQNNGV. V shed 5 bases and J shed 2 bases, with 12 bases lying between them. The CDR3 coding sequence is TGTGCCAGCAGCCCTTGGGGAATTAACACTGAAGCTTTCTTT. Amino acid sequence: CASSPWGINTEAFF. The full variable domain, its missing parts supplied by reference TRBV11-2 and TRBJ1-1, is EAGVAQSPRYKIIEKRQSVAFWCNPISGHATLYWYQQILGQGPKLLIQFQNNGVVDDSQLPKDRFSAERLKGVDSTLKIQPAKLEDSAVYLCASSPWGINTEAFFGQGTRLTVV.

V is TRBV12-3 or TRBV12-4 and J is TRBJ2-7; 10 positions match TRBD1. V dropped 6 bases and J dropped 7; count of bases not matched to a gene: 6. The CDR3 is made up of 13 amino acids. The CDR3 sequence is CASRDRGLREQYF. In nucleotides, the CDR3 is TGTGCCAGCAGGGACAGGGGGTTGCGGGAGCAGTACTTC.

In DNA, the CDR3 is TGTGCCAGCAGCTTGGACAGGGAGGCTTCCTACGAGCAGTACTTC. Translating gives CASSLDREASYEQYF. The J gene is TRBJ2-7, the V gene TRBV5-6; D is perhaps TRBD1 or TRBD2 (6 bases each). Per germline, CDR1 SGHDT and CDR2 YYEEEE. V shed 0 bases and J shed 1 base, with 11 bases lying between them. The CDR3 covers 15 residues.

Comment on this clonotype: A read error may account for a junction end that differs from germline. V gene TRBV29-1 combines with J gene TRBJ2-7, with unresolved D. Germline CDR1 reads SQVTM; CDR2 reads ANQGSEA. The CDR3 extends over 13 amino acids. CDR3 loop: CSARLASSYEQYF. For the CDR3, the DNA is TGCAGCGCTCGTCTCGCCAGTTCCTACGAGCAGTACTTT.

The rearrangement links TRBV6-1 to TRBJ2-7; no clear D. The V gene's germline CDR1 is MNHNS and CDR2 SASEGT. Trimming took off 2 bases at V and 2 bases at J, with 7 bases between the two ends. The CDR3 length is 13 residues. CDR3: CASSERPTYEQYF. CDR3 DNA: TGTGCCAGCAGTGAACGACCTACCTACGAGCAGTACTTC.

V gene TRBV10-3 combines with J gene TRBJ1-1; D ambiguous. The CDR3 extends over 12 amino acids. The germline V gene has CDR1 ENHRY and CDR2 SYGVKD. Trimming pared 10 bases from V and 10 bases from J, leaving 19 bases between. The CDR3 is CATAPGRCLAFF. The DNA of the CDR3 is TGTGCCACGGCTCCCGGCCGCTGCTTAGCTTTCTTT.

This clonotype was picked up one time. The CDR3, as DNA: TGTGCCACCAGTGACCCAGGGTTCCGCGATCAGCCCCAGCATTTT. This sequence encodes CATSDPGFRDQPQHF. The V gene is TRBV24-1, the J gene TRBJ1-5; weak D call: TRBD1 (5 bases). The CDR3 totals 15 residues. The germline CDR1 and CDR2 sequences are KGHDR and SFDVKD. V was clipped by 4 bases and J by 5 bases, with 14 bases between them.

At least ten counts were recorded for this clonotype. The chain carries TRBV2 and TRBJ2-5; D is unresolved. Trimming took 5 bases from V and 1 from J, leaving 5 bases between them. Germline CDR1 reads SNHLY; CDR2 reads FYNNEI. CDR3 size: 12 residues. The chain's CDR3 is CASSPTQETQYF. The CDR3 DNA sequence: TGTGCCAGCAGTCCCACCCAAGAGACCCAGTACTTC. Variable domain in full (rest from reference TRBV2 and TRBJ2-5): EPEVTQTPSHQVTQMGQEVILRCVPISNHLYFYWYRQILGQKVEFLVSFYNNEISEKSEIFDDQFSVERPDGSNFTLKIRSTKLEDSAMYFCASSPTQETQYFGPGTRLLVL.

This rearrangement joins TRBV29-1 to TRBJ1-1; 7 nucleotides line up with TRBD1. This CDR3 is built from 16 residues. With 4 bases clipped from V and 0 bases from J, the junction kept 11 bases outside the gene matches. Germline CDR1 is SQVTM and CDR2 is ANQGSEA. As DNA, the CDR3 is TGCAGCGTTGGCCTCGAGTGGGGACAGATGAACACTGAAGCTTTCTTT. This translates into CSVGLEWGQMNTEAFF.

In this sample, this clonotype turned up many times. The chain combines TRBV24-1 with TRBJ1-2; 7 nucleotides match TRBD1. The CDR3 is 15 amino acids. The V gene's germline CDR1 is KGHDR and CDR2 SFDVKD. The J segment lost 8 bases and the V segment lost 3 bases, leaving 11 bases of the junction unmatched. CDR3 protein: CATSDPGTDPWGYTF. The CDR3 DNA is TGTGCCACCAGTGATCCCGGGACAGATCCTTGGGGCTACACCTTC.

The V gene is TRBV11-1, the J gene TRBJ2-5, with 9 nucleotides matching TRBD1. V was clipped by 7 bases and J by 1 base; unmatched bases: 7. This CDR3 contains 15 residues. CDR1 and CDR2 from the germline V gene are SGHAT and FQDESV (reference sequence). This chain's CDR3 is CASTNKDRGQETQYF. Written as DNA, the CDR3 is TGTGCCAGCACAAACAAGGACAGGGGCCAAGAGACCCAGTACTTC.

The chain uses TRBV25-1 and TRBJ2-2, with no clear D. Germline CDR1 is MGHDK and CDR2 is SYGVNS. V lost 5 bases and J lost 3, with 7 bases in between. The length of the CDR3 is 13 residues. CDR3: CASSLPDTGELFF. The CDR3 DNA follows: TGTGCCAGCAGTCTGCCCGACACCGGGGAGCTGTTTTTT.

In this sample, this clonotype turned up once. The rearrangement joins TRBV19 to TRBJ2-2; D gene uncertain. Per germline, CDR1 LNHDA and CDR2 SQIVND (reference sequence). V was trimmed by 5 bases and J by 7 bases, leaving 17 bases between them. The CDR3 spans 15 residues. The DNA of the CDR3 is TGTGCCAGTAGTGCTAGAGATACGGCTAGCGGGGAGCTGTTTTTT. Its protein is CASSARDTASGELFF.

A single count supports this clonotype. The chain uses TRBV2 and TRBJ2-7; 8 bases are shared with TRBD1. This CDR3 comprises 14 residues. Trimming at V came to 6 bases and at J to 6 bases, leaving 10 bases not matched to a gene. Germline assignment: CDR1 SNHLY and CDR2 FYNNEI. This CDR3 reads CASRGQVGGLEQYF. CDR3 nucleotides: TGTGCCAGCAGGGGACAGGTCGGGGGCCTCGAGCAGTACTTC.

This clonotype appeared many times. The rearrangement joins TRBV25-1 to TRBJ2-7; 7 positions match TRBD1. The CDR3 contains 18 residues. Germline V gene sequence: CDR1 MGHDK, CDR2 SYGVNS. After removal of 4 bases from V and 0 bases from J, the junction contained 15 bases not matched to a gene. CDR3 DNA sequence: TGTGCCAGCAGTGCCTGGGAAACGGACAGGTTAAGCTCCTACGAGCAGTACTTC. Protein product: CASSAWETDRLSSYEQYF.

The chain couples TRBV10-3 to TRBJ1-5; 10 bases fit TRBD1. Germline-derived CDR1 and CDR2 are ENHRY and SYGVKD. This CDR3 contains 14 residues. The ends lost 2 bases at V and 14 bases at J; junction bases unmatched: 9. This CDR3 is CAISEPKTGGYEHF. In DNA, the CDR3 is TGTGCCATCAGTGAGCCCAAGACAGGGGGCTACGAGCATTTT.

V is TRBV20-1 and J is TRBJ2-3; D unclear. Germline CDR1 reads DFQATT; CDR2 reads SNEGSKA (reference sequence). The CDR3 contains 13 residues. V dropped 6 bases and J dropped 2 bases, with 12 bases sitting between them. The CDR3 spells CSAPPGPTDTQYF. As DNA, the CDR3 is TGCAGTGCCCCCCCCGGGCCCACAGATACGCAGTATTTT.

As concerns this clonotype: The germline gene is not matched at one end of the junction; a read error may be the cause. The chain employs TRBV7-9 and TRBJ1-2; no clear D. Germline CDR1 is SEHNR and CDR2 is FQNEAQ (reference sequence). The CDR3 extends over 8 amino acids. CDR3 sequence reads: CASSLASF. In nucleotides, the CDR3 is TGTGCCAGCAGCTTAGCGTCCTTC.

The genes are TRBV7-9 and TRBJ1-1, with 8 bases lining up with TRBD1. Trimming cost V 7 bases and J 7 bases; bases outside gene matches: 11. The germline V gene encodes CDR1 SEHNR and CDR2 FQNEAQ (reference sequence). This CDR3 has 14 amino acids. CDR3 sequence: CASTPPRGQIEAFF. In DNA, the CDR3 is TGTGCCAGCACCCCACCCAGGGGGCAAATTGAAGCTTTCTTT.

The chain joins TRBV15 to TRBJ1-4, with TRBD1 matching 8 bases. The V gene's germline CDR1 is LNHNV and CDR2 YYDKDF (reference sequence). The CDR3 has 14 amino acids. The ends lost 5 bases at V and 4 bases at J; junction bases unmatched: 3. The CDR3 loop is CATSYDRGNEKLFF. The CDR3 DNA is TGTGCCACCAGCTATGACAGGGGTAATGAAAAACTGTTTTTT.

This clonotype has a handful of counts. The chain has TRBV9 and TRBJ1-6; TRBD1 matches 12 bases. Trimming at V came to 4 bases and at J to 9 bases, leaving 8 bases not matched to a gene. CDR1 and CDR2 (germline): SGDLS, YYNGEE. The CDR3 length is 16 residues. CDR3 sequence (DNA): TGTGCCAGCAGCCCGTTGGGACAGGGGGCAAGTTCACCCCTCCACTTT. This gives the protein CASSPLGQGASSPLHF.

The V call is TRBV5-5, the J call TRBJ1-6; TRBD1 agrees at 8 bases. Looked up from germline, CDR1 is SGHKS and CDR2 is YYEKEE (reference sequence). CDR3 size: 17 residues. Germline trimming cut 2 bases from V and 2 bases from J; bases unmatched to any gene: 6. The CDR3 region is CASSFDRGRPYNSPLHF. The CDR3 coding sequence is TGTGCCAGCAGCTTCGACAGGGGACGCCCCTATAATTCACCCCTCCACTTT.